This passage covers 9 T cell receptor beta chains from one sample sequenced in a study of regulatory T cells in long-lasting Graves disease. Sequencing libraries for TCR beta were prepared with iRepertoire HTBI primers and Arm-PCR of CDR3 regions. MiXCR, applied by TCRdb to the multiplex PCR reads, yields one record per CDR3 protein. The sample records roughly 700,000 distinct CDR3 sequences, approximately 31% being singletons. Time point described: persistent/refractory GD, antithyroid drugs over 5 years with positive TRAb. After RNA was extracted from PBMCs, the TCR library was made from it. Sequenced here: peripheral blood mononuclear cells (PBMCs), sampled when the disease was refractory, from a patient treated with antithyroid drugs. These receptors were taken from a female donor with Graves disease.

The chain employs TRBV19 and TRBJ2-5; a weak D match, TRBD2 (6 bases). The J call could be wrong; TRBJ2-1 is a better fit for the DNA end. The V gene's germline CDR1 is LNHDA and CDR2 SQIVND (reference sequence). The length of the CDR3 is 14 residues. CDR3 DNA sequence: TGTGCCAGTAGTACCGGGGGTCTCCCCAATGAGCAGTTCTTC. It encodes CASSTGGLPNEQFF.

This clonotype was picked up a small number of times. V usage is TRBV19 and J usage is TRBJ1-2, with 7 positions matching TRBD1. CDR1 LNHDA and CDR2 SQIVND come from the germline V gene (reference sequence). CDR3 length: 15 amino acids. J was trimmed by 4 bases and V by 7 bases; bases with no gene match: 12. The CDR3 region has the DNA TGTGCCAGTACCAAAACACCGGACAGGTCCTATGGCTACACCTTC. It is translated as CASTKTPDRSYGYTF.

This clonotype was seen more than once but under ten times. The chain's CDR3 is CASTPDRGSNQPQHF. For the CDR3, the DNA is TGTGCCAGTACCCCCGACAGGGGTTCCAATCAGCCCCAGCATTTT. V gene TRBV19 combines with J gene TRBJ1-5, with 8 bases matching TRBD1. The V gene end was trimmed by 7 bases and the J gene end by 3 bases; junction bases not matched to a gene: 8. CDR1 and CDR2 (germline): LNHDA, SQIVND (reference sequence). CDR3 size: 15 residues.

This clonotype was picked up many times. The chain recombines TRBV5-1 with TRBJ2-7; perhaps TRBD1 as D (6 bases). CDR1 is SGHRS and CDR2 is YFSETQ in the germline V gene. V lost 4 bases, J lost 0 bases, and 14 bases lay in between. The CDR3 has 15 amino acids. The CDR3 DNA reads TGCGCCAGCAGCAAGGACAGCTCGGCCTCCTACGAGCAGTACTTC. Residues: CASSKDSSASYEQYF.

V usage is TRBV11-2 and J usage is TRBJ2-2; no definite D call. Germline-derived CDR1 and CDR2 are SGHAT and FQNNGV. Trimming stripped 5 bases from V and 2 bases from J, with 12 bases between. CDR3 length equals 15 residues. CDR3 protein: CASSPPGRNTGELFF. The DNA of the CDR3 is TGTGCCAGCAGCCCGCCAGGACGCAACACCGGGGAGCTGTTTTTT.

The chain recombines TRBV7-9 with TRBJ1-1; 7 bases map to TRBD1. J gave up 3 bases and V 6 bases, and 7 bases lay outside the gene matches. The CDR3 runs to 14 residues. Germline lookup yields CDR1 SEHNR and CDR2 FQNEAQ (reference sequence). The CDR3 region is CASRVPGGDTEAFF. In DNA form, the CDR3 reads TGTGCCAGCAGGGTCCCAGGGGGTGACACTGAAGCTTTCTTT.

This clonotype was detected a few times. The rearrangement joins TRBV28 to TRBJ1-3; D gene ambiguous. The CDR3 length is 14 residues. V lost 9 bases and J 1 base, leaving 13 bases between the germline ends. Germline loops: CDR1 MDHEN, CDR2 SYDVKM. CDR3 nucleotides: TGTGCCAGTTACGGGCCGACGTCTGGAAACACCATATATTTT. Translating it yields CASYGPTSGNTIYF. The entire variable domain, with the rest obtained from reference TRBV28 and TRBJ1-3, is as follows: DVKVTQSSRYLVKRTGEKVFLECVQDMDHENMFWYRQDPGLGLRLIYFSYDVKMKEKGDIPEGYSVSREKKERFSLILESASTNQTSMYLCASYGPTSGNTIYFGEGSWLTVV.

The sample holds a few counts of this clonotype. The chain is built from TRBV28 and TRBJ1-2; D is uncertain. Germline CDR1 MDHEN, CDR2 SYDVKM. This CDR3 spans 12 amino acids. V was clipped by 5 bases and J by 8 bases, with 12 bases between them. In nucleotides, the CDR3 is TGTGCCAGCAGTATCAGCGACGTGGGCTACACCTTC. Amino acids: CASSISDVGYTF.

This chain connects TRBV6-1 to TRBJ2-7, with 14 bases aligning to TRBD2. Germline lookup yields CDR1 MNHNS and CDR2 SASEGT. The V segment lost 4 bases and the J segment 9 bases; nucleotides outside the gene matches: 8. The CDR3 is 15 residues long. The CDR3 sequence is CASSGSGTSGSRQYF. The CDR3 DNA reads TGTGCCAGCAGTGGCTCCGGGACTAGCGGGAGTAGGCAGTACTTC.